This T cell receptor (beta chain) was recovered during a study of regulatory T cells in long-lasting Graves disease. This clonotype was found a few times. Trimming took off 3 bases at V and 4 bases at J, with 14 bases between the two ends. The length of the CDR3 is 15 residues. Time point here: newly diagnosed GD, antithyroid drugs for less than 3 months. PBMC-derived RNA was used for the TCR library. An endocrinology unit in Xi'an, China, supplied the patients. A peripheral blood sample, roughly 8.8 milliliters in volume, was drawn into EDTA tubes. Researchers made TCR beta libraries by using iRepertoire HTBI primers and running Arm-PCR on CDR3 regions. TCRdb independently ran MiXCR on the multiplex PCR reads; one entry per CDR3 protein. This table has roughly 440,000 distinct CDR3 sequences, 15% to 20% appearing once. The sample also formed part of further work on T cells in Graves' hyperthyroidism and ophthalmopathy. That source notes: Calling Graves' hyperthyroidism stable meant ophthalmopathy did not progress within 18 months. Researchers ran a first-round RT-PCR on the TCR CDR3 using the HTBI primer set.

This TCR derives from a woman between 18 and 30 years old with Graves disease. The J gene is TRBJ2-3, the V gene TRBV12-3 or TRBV12-4; possible D gene TRBD2, 6 bases. Sequencing was performed on peripheral blood mononuclear cells (PBMCs), taken at new diagnosis, from a patient treated with antithyroid drugs. The CDR3 DNA reads as TGTGCCAGCAGTTTGAGCAGGGAGGTCTCAGATACGCAGTATTTT. It is translated as CASSLSREVSDTQYF.